The 31 T cell receptor beta chains below all came from one sample that was sequenced in a study of blood T cell repertoires in COVID-19. Assay used: immunoSEQ multiplex PCR; TCRdb lists only in-frame clones, some missing. The sample has fewer than 110,000 clones; over 70% are singletons. What was sequenced was peripheral blood. These receptors all stem from a human donor in a cohort sampled during active or convalescent COVID-19.

This clone was observed a single time. The rearrangement joins TRBV24-1 to TRBJ2-2; 7 positions agree with TRBD1. J gave up 9 bases and V 4 bases, and 7 bases lay outside the gene matches. CDR3 length: 14 residues. Germline lookup yields CDR1 KGHDR and CDR2 SFDVKD. CDR3 nucleotide sequence: TGTGCCACCAGTGAAAATCTACAGGGGCGGGAGCTGTTTTTT. Its translation: CATSENLQGRELFF.

This clone was seen only a few times. The chain recombines TRBV6-6 with TRBJ2-7; 10 positions match TRBD2. The trim removed 6 bases at V and 3 bases at J, leaving 5 bases unmatched. The CDR3 is made up of 14 amino acids. CDR1 is MNHNY, CDR2 SVGAGI, per germline (reference sequence). The CDR3 DNA reads TGTGCCAGCAGCTCCAAGCGGGGGGGCTACGAGCAGTACTTC. Protein product: CASSSKRGGYEQYF.

The gene calls are TRBV5-6 and TRBJ2-4, with TRBD2 matching 15 bases. This CDR3 comprises 18 residues. The germline V gene has CDR1 SGHDT and CDR2 YYEEEE. The J segment lost 4 bases and the V segment lost 4 bases, leaving 9 bases of the junction unmatched. The CDR3 DNA reads TGTGCCAGCAGCCCTATAGCCGGGACTAGCGGGGGGAAAAACATTCAGTACTTC. It is translated as CASSPIAGTSGGKNIQYF. The full variable domain, with the rest looked up from reference TRBV5-6 and TRBJ2-4, is DAGVTQSPTHLIKTRGQQVTLRCSPKSGHDTVSWYQQALGQGPQFIFQYYEEEERQRGNFPDRFSGHQFPNYSSELNVNALLLGDSALYLCASSPIAGTSGGKNIQYFGAGTRLSVL.

V is TRBV11-2 and J is TRBJ1-6; D is unresolved. Germline-derived CDR1 and CDR2 are SGHAT and FQNNGV. The CDR3 spans 14 residues. V lost 5 bases to trimming and J lost 6 bases, with 11 bases between them. In nucleotides, the CDR3 is TGTGCCAGCAGCCCGCAGGTCGTTAATTCACCCCTCCACTTT. It translates to CASSPQVVNSPLHF.

The V gene is TRBV5-1, the J gene TRBJ2-5, with 11 bases identical to TRBD2. Trimming at V came to 5 bases and at J to 4 bases, leaving 7 bases not matched to a gene. The V gene's germline CDR1 is SGHRS and CDR2 YFSETQ. CDR3 length: 15 amino acids. CDR3 loop: CASSFSGGAGETQYF. The CDR3 DNA reads TGCGCCAGCAGTTTTAGCGGGGGGGCCGGAGAGACCCAGTACTTC.

This clone has a handful of counts. In nucleotides, the CDR3 is TGCGCCAGCAGCCAAGGACAGGGCCTAGACTATGGCTACACCTTC. This codes for CASSQGQGLDYGYTF. The chain links TRBV4-1 to TRBJ1-2; 7 positions agree with TRBD1. The length of the CDR3 is 15 residues. V was pared by 1 base and J by 3 bases, with 5 bases of the junction left unmatched. Germline loops: CDR1 MGHRA, CDR2 YSYEKL.

V usage is TRBV7-2 and J usage is TRBJ1-1; 7 bases agree with TRBD1. Trimming removed 5 bases from V and 1 base from J; junction bases left unmatched: 1. The CDR3 consists of 13 residues. Germline V gene sequence: CDR1 SGHTA, CDR2 FQGNSA. CDR3 sequence reads: CASSGQANTEAFF. The CDR3, as DNA: TGTGCCAGCAGCGGACAGGCGAACACTGAAGCTTTCTTT.

The V and J genes are TRBV28 and TRBJ1-4, with 8 bases aligning to TRBD1. Germline V gives CDR1 MDHEN, CDR2 SYDVKM. The V gene end was trimmed by 6 bases and the J gene end by 4 bases; junction bases not matched to a gene: 7. The CDR3 totals 15 residues. The CDR3 spells CASSPWTGRNEKLFF. CDR3 sequence (DNA): TGTGCCAGCAGCCCCTGGACAGGGCGTAATGAAAAACTGTTTTTT.

The chain links TRBV3-1 (or the pseudogene TRBV3-2) to TRBJ2-3, with a tentative D call TRBD2 (6 bases). The CDR3 covers 15 residues. Germline V gene lookup returns CDR1 LGHDT and CDR2 YNNKEL (reference sequence). V dropped 0 bases and J dropped 4 bases, with 11 bases sitting between them. The CDR3 here is CASSQDVGEADTQYF. The DNA for the CDR3 is TGTGCCAGCAGCCAAGATGTGGGGGAGGCAGATACGCAGTATTTT.

The chain employs TRBV27 and TRBJ1-6; 9 nucleotides agree with TRBD1. V lost 5 bases and J lost 2; bases outside the gene matches: 13. This CDR3 region has 19 residues. Looked up from germline, CDR1 is MNHEY and CDR2 is SMNVEV (reference sequence). This CDR3 reads CASSPRQDRGFTYNSPLHF. CDR3 DNA: TGTGCCAGCAGTCCGCGCCAGGACAGGGGCTTCACCTATAATTCACCCCTCCACTTT.

This sequence joins TRBV5-1 and TRBJ2-6; 7 nucleotides line up with TRBD1. CDR1 and CDR2 from the germline V gene are SGHRS and YFSETQ. The J segment lost 0 bases and the V segment lost 0 bases, leaving 6 bases of the junction unmatched. This CDR3 comprises 18 residues. The CDR3 here is CASSLGGTEYSGANVLTF. For the CDR3, the DNA is TGCGCCAGCAGCTTGGGTGGGACAGAATACTCTGGGGCCAACGTCCTGACTTTC.

The rearrangement links TRBV24-1 to TRBJ2-7; TRBD2 is a possible D gene (5 bases). Per germline, CDR1 KGHDR and CDR2 SFDVKD. This CDR3 is built from 13 residues. V was pared by 2 bases and J by 5 bases, with 9 bases between. The CDR3 protein is CATSDWRRHEQYF. In DNA, the CDR3 is TGTGCCACCAGTGATTGGAGGAGGCACGAGCAGTACTTC.

Here the CDR3 DNA reads TGTGCCAGTAGTCCCAGGACAGGAGGCTATGGCTACACCTTC. This translates into CASSPRTGGYGYTF. The chain combines TRBV19 with TRBJ1-2, with 7 bases aligning to TRBD1. V lost 5 bases to trimming and J lost 4 bases; unmatched junction nucleotides: 7. The CDR3 is 14 amino acids. Germline assignment: CDR1 LNHDA and CDR2 SQIVND (reference sequence).

The chain links TRBV2 to TRBJ1-1; D perhaps matches TRBD1 (5 bases). Trimming removed 3 bases at V and 6 bases at J, with 11 bases between. Germline CDR1 SNHLY, CDR2 FYNNEI. The CDR3 contains 13 residues. The chain's CDR3 is CASSEAGFPEAFF. The CDR3 DNA reads as TGTGCCAGCAGTGAGGCAGGGTTCCCTGAAGCTTTCTTT.

The CDR3 loop reads CASSLGAWAARTSGNTIYF. CDR3 DNA: TGTGCCAGCAGCTTAGGCGCATGGGCAGCCCGCACCTCTGGAAACACCATATATTTT. This rearrangement joins TRBV11-3 to TRBJ1-3; D unresolved. Germline values: CDR1 SGHNT, CDR2 YENEEA. The germline V and J ends were trimmed by 1 base and 0 bases, with 19 bases remaining between them. The CDR3 contains 19 residues.

The CDR3 loop is CASSYGTYNEQFF. The DNA for the CDR3 is TGTGCCAGCAGCTACGGGACCTACAATGAGCAGTTCTTC. The gene calls are TRBV7-3 and TRBJ2-1, with a weak D call TRBD2 (5 bases). The CDR3 totals 13 residues. The V gene lost 4 bases and the J gene lost 2 bases, with 6 bases spanning the gap. Germline values: CDR1 SGHTA, CDR2 FQGTGA. Variable domain in full (rest from reference TRBV7-3 and TRBJ2-1): GAGVSQTPSNKVTEKGKYVELRCDPISGHTALYWYRQSLGQGPEFLIYFQGTGAADDSGLPNDRFFAVRPEGSVSTLKIQRTERGDSAVYLCASSYGTYNEQFFGPGTRLTVL.

The CDR3 DNA reads TGCGCCAGCAGCCTTTCCAAGACGACAGAGTCGATTTATAATTCACCCCTCCACTTT. This gives the protein CASSLSKTTESIYNSPLHF. This chain uses TRBV5-1 with TRBJ1-6; a possible D gene is TRBD1 (5 bases). The CDR3 totals 19 residues. Trimming removed 4 bases from V and 4 bases from J, with 24 bases in between. Germline lookup yields CDR1 SGHRS and CDR2 YFSETQ.

This chain connects TRBV30 to TRBJ1-2; no clear D. Between the trimmed V and J ends, which lost 7 bases and 8 bases, there was a span of 17 bases. The germline V gene encodes CDR1 GTSNPN and CDR2 SVGIG (reference sequence). This CDR3 has 12 residues. The CDR3 sequence is CAFPILGGGYTF. Written as DNA, the CDR3 is TGTGCCTTCCCCATTTTAGGAGGGGGCTACACCTTC.

This chain joins TRBV20-1 and TRBJ1-1, with D unresolved. This CDR3 region has 13 residues. Per germline, CDR1 DFQATT and CDR2 SNEGSKA (reference sequence). V was pared by 3 bases and J by 10 bases, with 18 bases between. The CDR3 region is CSASDAVSRRAFF. CDR3 nucleotide sequence: TGCAGTGCTAGTGATGCCGTTTCCCGGAGAGCTTTCTTT.

The V call is TRBV2, the J call TRBJ1-2, with D maybe TRBD1 (6 bases). Trimming left V 5 bases short and J 5 bases short, with 15 bases between. The CDR3 is 14 residues long. Germline CDR1 and CDR2: SNHLY and FYNNEI. DNA for the CDR3: TGTGCCAGCAGTCGTGCCGGGACATCATATGGCTACACCTTC. It is translated as CASSRAGTSYGYTF.

This clone was seen just once. The chain joins TRBV5-1 to TRBJ1-1; the match to TRBD1 covers 7 bases. Trimming cost V 4 bases and J 4 bases; bases outside gene matches: 10. Germline V gene data show CDR1 as SGHRS and CDR2 as YFSETQ. This CDR3 has 15 amino acids. In DNA, the CDR3 is TGCGCCAGCAGCCTAAGACAGGGTAGAGGCACTGAAGCTTTCTTT. Translation gives CASSLRQGRGTEAFF.

This clone has a handful of counts. V and J are TRBV6-4 and TRBJ1-2; D is undetermined. The V end lost 2 bases, the J end lost 4 bases, and 8 bases lay between the germline ends. The CDR3 has 13 amino acids. Germline V CDR1 and CDR2: MRHNA, SNTAGT. The chain's CDR3 is CASSDVGGYGYTF. CDR3 coding DNA: TGTGCCAGCAGTGACGTCGGCGGCTATGGCTACACCTTC.

V usage is TRBV3-1 (or the pseudogene TRBV3-2) and J usage is TRBJ1-1; 8 nucleotides match TRBD1. The CDR3 runs 12 residues. V dropped 8 bases and J dropped 11; count of bases not matched to a gene: 10. The germline V gene encodes CDR1 LGHDT and CDR2 YNNKEL (reference sequence). CDR3 DNA sequence: TGTGCCAGCGTGGGGCAGGGGGCAGGGGCTTTCTTT. Encoded protein: CASVGQGAGAFF.

As to this clone: The junction does not match germline at one end; this may be a read error. The genes are TRBV12-5 and TRBJ2-7; no firm D call. This CDR3 has 14 amino acids. The V gene's germline CDR1 is LGHNT and CDR2 FRNRAP. CDR3 sequence (DNA): TGTGCTAGTGGTCCGTGGCAGGCCTCCAACGAGCAGTACTTC. Translating gives CASGPWQASNEQYF. The entire variable domain, with the rest obtained from reference TRBV12-5 and TRBJ2-7, is as follows: DARVTQTPRHKVTEMGQEVTMRCQPILGHNTVFWYRQTMMQGLELLAYFRNRAPLDDSGMPKDRFSAEMPDATLATLKIQPSEPRDSAVYFCASGPWQASNEQYFGPGTRLTVT.

This chain links TRBV24-1 with TRBJ1-2, with TRBD1 as a possible D gene (5 bases). Per germline, CDR1 KGHDR and CDR2 SFDVKD. Trimming stripped 5 bases from V and 8 bases from J, with 11 bases between. The CDR3 has 12 amino acids. The CDR3, as DNA: TGTGCCACCAGTGGAGCGGGGGGAGGCTACACCTTC. Translated: CATSGAGGGYTF.

This clone has just one count. The rearrangement uses TRBV18 and TRBJ2-3; 8 nucleotides match TRBD1. The CDR3 is made up of 15 amino acids. V trimming: 5 bases; J trimming: 3 bases; junction bases outside the gene matches: 7. Germline V gene data show CDR1 as KGHSH and CDR2 as LQKENI. CDR3 in DNA: TGTGCCAGCTCAACACGACAGGGGCGTACAGATACGCAGTATTTT. As protein: CASSTRQGRTDTQYF.

The CDR3 nucleotides read TGTGCCAGCAGCTTACTTAGGACTTATGGCTACACCTTC. This gives the protein CASSLLRTYGYTF. The chain joins TRBV3-1 (or the pseudogene TRBV3-2) to TRBJ1-2; D gene ambiguous. The germline V gene encodes CDR1 LGHDT and CDR2 YNNKEL (reference sequence). Trimming removed 5 bases at V and 5 bases at J, with 12 bases between. The CDR3 totals 13 residues.

The V and J genes are TRBV23-1 and TRBJ2-3; tentatively, D is TRBD1 (6 bases). TRBV23-1 is an ORF; its function is uncertain. This CDR3 contains 16 residues. V was pared by 2 bases and J by 6 bases, with 18 bases between. CDR3 amino acids: CASSQDGTTRRDTQYF. In DNA form, the CDR3 reads TGCGCCAGCAGTCAAGACGGGACAACCCGAAGGGATACGCAGTATTTT.

This rearrangement joins TRBV13 to TRBJ2-1; the match to TRBD2 covers 7 bases. The germline V gene encodes CDR1 PRHDT and CDR2 FYEKMQ (reference sequence). Trimming took 1 base from V and 3 from J; bases not matched to a gene: 3. CDR3 size: 15 residues. CDR3 sequence (DNA): TGTGCCAGCAGCTTAGCGGGGGAGGGCTACAATGAGCAGTTCTTC. Amino acid sequence: CASSLAGEGYNEQFF. The full variable domain, its missing parts supplied by reference TRBV13 and TRBJ2-1, is AAGVIQSPRHLIKEKRETATLKCYPIPRHDTVYWYQQGPGQDPQFLISFYEKMQSDKGSIPDRFSAQQFSDYHSELNMSSLELGDSALYFCASSLAGEGYNEQFFGPGTRLTVL.

V gene TRBV28 combines with J gene TRBJ1-5; 7 bases align to TRBD1. Trimming took 0 bases from V and 6 from J; bases not matched to a gene: 8. Germline V gives CDR1 MDHEN, CDR2 SYDVKM. The CDR3 sequence is 16 residues long. In nucleotides, the CDR3 is TGTGCCAGCAGTTTATGGGGAAGGGGGCGAGGTCAGCCCCAGCATTTT. Protein sequence: CASSLWGRGRGQPQHF.

The V call is TRBV29-1, the J call TRBJ2-7, with D maybe TRBD1 (5 bases). Germline V gene data show CDR1 as SQVTM and CDR2 as ANQGSEA. CDR3 length: 14 amino acids. Between the trimmed V and J ends, which lost 0 bases and 12 bases, there was a span of 21 bases. The CDR3 is CSVEEYDRTFDRYF. Written as DNA, the CDR3 is TGCAGCGTTGAAGAGTACGACAGAACCTTTGATCGGTACTTC.